What follows are 3 T cell receptor beta chains derived from one specimen sequenced in a study of cytomegalovirus exposure and HLA in healthy donors. It was with 60 Vbeta and 13 Jbeta primers that the PCR ran. Sequenced by immunoSEQ multiplex PCR; TCRdb stores in-frame clones only, minus some. The sample contains 160,000 or so clones, around four fifths of which appear only once. Sequenced input: PBMCs. The origin of the receptors is a man younger than 35 in good health and CMV-seropositive.

V is TRBV10-1 and J is TRBJ2-1; 13 nucleotides match TRBD2. This CDR3 region has 13 residues. V was pared by 6 bases and J by 7 bases, with 0 bases of the junction left unmatched. Looked up from germline, CDR1 is WNHNN and CDR2 is SYGVQD (reference sequence). CDR3 in amino acids: CASRGLAGNEQFF. In nucleotides, the CDR3 is TGCGCCAGCAGGGGACTAGCGGGGAATGAGCAGTTCTTC.

The V call is TRBV27, the J call TRBJ2-2; 10 nucleotides agree with TRBD1. Trimming removed 2 bases from V and 6 bases from J; junction bases left unmatched: 6. This CDR3 contains 16 residues. In germline, CDR1 is MNHEY, CDR2 SMNVEV (reference sequence). CDR3 residues: CASSLLGTGDAGELFF. The DNA of the CDR3 is TGTGCCAGCAGTTTACTGGGGACAGGGGACGCCGGGGAGCTGTTTTTT.

V and J are TRBV7-9 and TRBJ2-1; D ambiguous. Trimming removed 5 bases from V and 7 bases from J, with 9 bases in between. This CDR3 region has 12 residues. Germline CDR1 and CDR2: SEHNR and FQNEAQ (reference sequence). CDR3 DNA: TGTGCCAGCAGCCTGCCAGGAAATGAGCAGTTCTTC. Protein product: CASSLPGNEQFF.